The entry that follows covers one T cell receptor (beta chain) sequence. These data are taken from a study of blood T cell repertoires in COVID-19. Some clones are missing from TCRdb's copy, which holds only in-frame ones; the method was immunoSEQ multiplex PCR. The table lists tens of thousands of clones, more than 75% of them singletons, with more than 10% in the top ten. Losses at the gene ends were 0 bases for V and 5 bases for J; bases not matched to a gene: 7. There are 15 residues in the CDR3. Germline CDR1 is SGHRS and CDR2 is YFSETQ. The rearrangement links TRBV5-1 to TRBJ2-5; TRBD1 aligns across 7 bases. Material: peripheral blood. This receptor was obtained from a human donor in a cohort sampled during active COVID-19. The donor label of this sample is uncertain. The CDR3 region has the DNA TGCGCCAGCAGCTTGGGACAGGGCGTGTCGGAGACCCAGTACTTC. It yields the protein CASSLGQGVSETQYF.